A selection of T cell receptor beta chains follows, all from one sample in a study of shared clonotypes between healthy human individuals. Assay: immunoSEQ multiplex PCR; the TCRdb copy retains only in-frame clones and omits some. The sample contains 2,500,000 or so clones, more than 80% of which appear only once. Sequencing used naive CD4+ T cells sorted from blood. The receptors here all came from a young man in good health. Both conserved end residues are part of each CDR3. A D gene is named only where the DNA matches it firmly. Size tells how often a clone was seen (once, few, many) or the class of an expanded clone, and some rows leave it out.

j_gene,d_gene,v_gene,abundance,CDR3nt,CDR3aa
TRBJ2-2,TRBD2,TRBV5-4,once,TGTGCCAGCAGCCTCGATTTAGCGGGAAACACCGGGGAGCTGTTTTTT,CASSLDLAGNTGELFF
TRBJ1-5,-,TRBV2,-,TGTGCCAGCAGTGTCAGAGGGGGAAATAGCAATCAGCCCCAGCATTTT,CASSVRGGNSNQPQHF
TRBJ1-6,-,TRBV27,few,TGTGCCACCAGCCGGCCCAATTCACCCCTCCACTTT,CATSRPNSPLHF
TRBJ2-7,-,TRBV6-1,-,TGTGCCAGCAACCCCGATGCCTACGAGCAGTACTTC,CASNPDAYEQYF
TRBJ1-3,-,TRBV29-1,once,TGCAGCGTTGAATCGGGGGAAGGAAACACCATATATTTT,CSVESGEGNTIYF
TRBJ1-2,TRBD1,TRBV18,-,TGTGCCAGCTCACGGACCAACCAGGGGGCGGATGGCTACACCTTC,CASSRTNQGADGYTF
TRBJ2-2,-,TRBV10-3,-,TGTGCCATCAAAAACAGTGGAATGGACACCGGGGAGCTGTTTTTT,CAIKNSGMDTGELFF
TRBJ2-7,-,TRBV30,once,TGTGCCTGGATGCTAGGGATGGGGCCCTACGAGCAGTACTTC,CAWMLGMGPYEQYF
TRBJ2-5,TRBD1,TRBV5-1,-,TGCGCCAGCAGCGGCCGGACAGGGGTCGAGACCCAGTACTTC,CASSGRTGVETQYF
TRBJ2-6,-,TRBV6-1,-,TGTGCCAGCAGTGAAAAGGCTTACGACTCTGGGGCCAACGTCCTGACTTTC,CASSEKAYDSGANVLTF
TRBJ2-7,-,TRBV7-8,once,TGTGCCAGCAGCTTAGTGGACGAGCAGTACTTC,CASSLVDEQYF
TRBJ2-7,TRBD2,TRBV5-4,-,TGTGCCAGCAGCCGCTGGGGTAGCGGGATGTCCTACGAGCAGTACTTC,CASSRWGSGMSYEQYF
TRBJ2-7,-,TRBV7-2,-,TGTGCCAGCAGCTTAGTTGGCGTCAGTCCCTCCTCCTACGAGCAGTACTTC,CASSLVGVSPSSYEQYF
TRBJ1-1,-,TRBV6-6,-,TGTGCCAGCAGTTACGAGAGAGCAACTGAAGCTTTCTTT,CASSYERATEAFF
TRBJ1-6,-,TRBV14,-,TGTGCCAGCAGCCAAGTGCAGGCGAGCTCCTATAATTCACCCCTCCACTTT,CASSQVQASSYNSPLHF
TRBJ2-3,TRBD2,TRBV5-1,-,TGCGCCAGCAGGGGGGCTAGCGGGAGTTCAGATACGCAGTATTTT,CASRGASGSSDTQYF
TRBJ1-4,TRBD1,TRBV30,-,TGTGCTCTCGGGACAGGGCGGGGAGAAAAACTGTTTTTT,CALGTGRGEKLFF
TRBJ1-1,-,TRBV7-2,-,TGTGCCAGCAGCTGGTACGGTATCCAGGGCACTGAAGCTTTCTTT,CASSWYGIQGTEAFF
TRBJ1-5,-,TRBV5-1,once,TGCGCCAGCAGCAAGGGATCCCATCAGCCCCAGCATTTT,CASSKGSHQPQHF
TRBJ1-5,-,TRBV19,-,TGTGCCAGTAGTATTTTCACAACTAATCAGCCCCAGCATTTT,CASSIFTTNQPQHF
TRBJ2-4,TRBD2,TRBV5-4,-,TGTGCCAGCAGCTTGGGTGCGGGAGGGGTGAACATTCAGTACTTC,CASSLGAGGVNIQYF
TRBJ2-3,TRBD2,TRBV30,once,TGTGCCTGGATTCCAGGACTAGCTGGCACAGATACGCAGTATTTT,CAWIPGLAGTDTQYF
TRBJ1-4,-,TRBV19,-,TGTGCCAGTAGGCTATCGCAGGGTGGAGAAAAACTGTTTTTT,CASRLSQGGEKLFF
TRBJ2-1,-,TRBV27,-,TGTGCCAGCAGTTTAGCAGGGTATGAGCAGTTCTTC,CASSLAGYEQFF
TRBJ2-3,TRBD2,TRBV5-4,-,TGTGCCAGCAGCTTACAAGCGGGGGGCGCAGATACGCAGTATTTT,CASSLQAGGADTQYF
TRBJ1-2,-,TRBV9,-,TGTGCCAGCAGCGTAGAGGTGACCCGAGGGTATGGCTACACCTTC,CASSVEVTRGYGYTF
TRBJ1-1,TRBD1,TRBV19,-,TGTGCCAGTAGTATTTCGGACAGGGCTGAAGCTTTCTTT,CASSISDRAEAFF
TRBJ1-4,-,TRBV7-2,-,TGTGCCAGCAGCCCTAATAGAGCAACTAATGAAAAACTGTTTTTT,CASSPNRATNEKLFF
TRBJ1-2,-,TRBV28,-,TGTGCCAGCAGTCAAACGTTCGGAACAGGGAGCTTTCTGGGCTATGGCTACACCTTC,CASSQTFGTGSFLGYGYTF
TRBJ1-6,-,TRBV18,-,TGTGCCAGCTCACCCGGGAGTTATAATTCACCCCTCCACTTT,CASSPGSYNSPLHF
TRBJ1-3,-,TRBV28,-,TGTGCCAGCCATCTCAGTGGTCCGACAGCCGGAAACACCATATATTTT,CASHLSGPTAGNTIYF
TRBJ2-1,-,TRBV5-4,-,TGTGCCAGCAGCTTCAAGCGCCTGGCGGTATACAATGAGCAGTTCTTC,CASSFKRLAVYNEQFF
TRBJ2-7,-,TRBV30,-,TGTGCCTGGAGTGCCCCCCACGAGCAGTACTTC,CAWSAPHEQYF
TRBJ2-7,-,TRBV20-1,-,TGCAGTGGCAGGAGTTCCTACGAGCAGTACTTC,CSGRSSYEQYF
TRBJ2-7,-,TRBV30,-,TGTGCCTGGAGTTTATCGAGGACAGCACTAGCCTACGAGCAGTACTTC,CAWSLSRTALAYEQYF
TRBJ2-1,-,TRBV18,-,TGTGCCACCCAAAAGAGCTCCTACAATGAGCAGTTCTTC,CATQKSSYNEQFF
TRBJ1-2,-,TRBV18,-,TGTGCCAGCTCACCATCTCTGGGGGACTTAACGTTCTATGGCTACACCTTC,CASSPSLGDLTFYGYTF
TRBJ1-6,TRBD1,TRBV5-5,-,TGTGCCAGCAGCTTCGGACAGGTTTATAATTCACCCCTCCACTTT,CASSFGQVYNSPLHF
TRBJ1-1,-,TRBV6-5,-,TGTGCCAGCAGTGGGCGAACTGAAGCTTTCTTT,CASSGRTEAFF
TRBJ1-5,-,TRBV19,-,TGTGCCAGTAGTACAGGGTTTTCGAGCAATCAGCCCCAGCATTTT,CASSTGFSSNQPQHF
TRBJ2-3,TRBD1,TRBV5-4,few,TGTGCCAGCAGCGTGTGGACAGGCCGAGATACGCAGTATTTT,CASSVWTGRDTQYF
TRBJ2-2,TRBD2,TRBV28,-,TGTGCCAGCAGCGCAAGCGGGACGGGGAACACCGGGGAGCTGTTTTTT,CASSASGTGNTGELFF
TRBJ2-5,-,TRBV14,-,TGTGCCAGCAGCCAAGAAGGCAAGGGAGAGACCCAGTACTTC,CASSQEGKGETQYF
TRBJ2-3,TRBD2,TRBV9,-,TGTGCCAGCAGCCTACTAGCGGGAGGTCGGGATACGCAGTATTTT,CASSLLAGGRDTQYF
TRBJ1-5,-,TRBV7-2,-,TGTGCCAGCAGCTTCCGGCCGAATCAGCCCCAGCATTTT,CASSFRPNQPQHF
TRBJ2-7,TRBD1,TRBV7-8,-,TGTGCCAGCAGCACCTACAGGGGGCAGGGTCCCTACGAGCAGTACTTC,CASSTYRGQGPYEQYF
TRBJ2-3,-,TRBV6-1,once,TGTGCCAGCAGTGGTAGACAGCTGAGCACAGATACGCAGTATTTT,CASSGRQLSTDTQYF
TRBJ1-1,TRBD1,TRBV5-6,-,TGTGCCAGCAGCTTTTTACAGGGGGTCTCGGAAGCTTTCTTT,CASSFLQGVSEAFF
TRBJ1-1,-,TRBV18,-,TGTGCCAGCTCAAAAACGTCGGAGGGGACTGAAGCTTTCTTT,CASSKTSEGTEAFF
TRBJ2-3,TRBD1,TRBV5-1,-,TGCGCCAGCAGCTTGGTTGCGGGACAGGGGTCTCCAGATACGCAGTATTTT,CASSLVAGQGSPDTQYF
TRBJ1-3,-,TRBV6-1,-,TGTGCCAGCAGTGACGCGGTGCCGGTCTCTGGAAACACCATATATTTT,CASSDAVPVSGNTIYF
TRBJ2-2,-,TRBV10-3,-,TGTGCCATCAACCCGGACAGGAACACCGGGGAGCTGTTTTTT,CAINPDRNTGELFF
TRBJ1-5,-,TRBV6-5,once,TGTGCCAGCAGTTACGGGTCAGGATATCAGCCCCAGCATTTT,CASSYGSGYQPQHF
TRBJ2-3,TRBD2,TRBV5-1,-,TGCGCCAGCAACGCTGGGACTACGTCGCAGGATACGCAGTATTTT,CASNAGTTSQDTQYF